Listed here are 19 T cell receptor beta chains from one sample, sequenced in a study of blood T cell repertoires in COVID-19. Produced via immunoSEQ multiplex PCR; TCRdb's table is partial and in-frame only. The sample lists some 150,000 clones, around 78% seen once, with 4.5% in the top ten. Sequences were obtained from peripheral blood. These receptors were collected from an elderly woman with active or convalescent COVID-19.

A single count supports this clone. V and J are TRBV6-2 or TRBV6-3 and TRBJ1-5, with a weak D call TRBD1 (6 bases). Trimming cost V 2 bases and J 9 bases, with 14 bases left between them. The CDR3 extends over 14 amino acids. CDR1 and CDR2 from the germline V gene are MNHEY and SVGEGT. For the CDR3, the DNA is TGTGCCAGCAGTTACGGGCGGGGGCTATTGCCCCAGCATTTT. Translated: CASSYGRGLLPQHF.

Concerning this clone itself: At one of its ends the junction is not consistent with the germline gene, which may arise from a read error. The CDR3 loop is CATSRDLEAFF. The CDR3 DNA reads TGTGCCACCAGCCGAGACCTGGAAGCTTTCTTT. The rearrangement joins TRBV15 to TRBJ1-1; D gene ambiguous. The CDR3 is 11 amino acids. From germline, CDR1 is LNHNV and CDR2 YYDKDF (reference sequence).

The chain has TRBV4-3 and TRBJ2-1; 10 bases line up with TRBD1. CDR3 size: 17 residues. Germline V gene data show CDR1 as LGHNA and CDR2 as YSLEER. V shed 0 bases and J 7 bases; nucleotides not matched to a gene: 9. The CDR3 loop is CASSQDLGTGAFNEQFF. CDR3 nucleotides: TGCGCCAGCAGCCAAGATCTGGGGACAGGGGCCTTTAATGAGCAGTTCTTC.

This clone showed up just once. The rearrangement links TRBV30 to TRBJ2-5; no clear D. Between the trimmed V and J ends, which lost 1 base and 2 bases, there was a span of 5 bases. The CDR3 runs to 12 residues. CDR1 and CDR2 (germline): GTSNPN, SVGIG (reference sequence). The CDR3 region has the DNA TGTGCCTGGAGTGACCAGCAAGAGACCCAGTACTTC. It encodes CAWSDQQETQYF.

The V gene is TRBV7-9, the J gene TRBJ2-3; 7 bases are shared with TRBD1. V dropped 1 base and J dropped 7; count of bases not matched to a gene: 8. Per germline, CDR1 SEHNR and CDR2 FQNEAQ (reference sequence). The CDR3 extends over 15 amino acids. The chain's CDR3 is CASSLDRGHGNTQYF. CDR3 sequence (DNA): TGTGCCAGCAGCTTAGACAGGGGACACGGGAATACGCAGTATTTT. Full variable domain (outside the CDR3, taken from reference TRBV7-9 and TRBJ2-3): DTGVSQNPRHKITKRGQNVTFRCDPISEHNRLYWYRQTLGQGPEFLTYFQNEAQLEKSRLLSDRFSAERPKGSFSTLEIQRTEQGDSAMYLCASSLDRGHGNTQYFGPGTRLTVL.

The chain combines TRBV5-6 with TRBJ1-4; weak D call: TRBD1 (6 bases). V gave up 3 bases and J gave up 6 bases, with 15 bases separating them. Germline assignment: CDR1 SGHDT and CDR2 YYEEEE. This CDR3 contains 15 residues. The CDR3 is CASSSGPGGDEKLFF. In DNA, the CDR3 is TGTGCCAGCAGCTCCGGACCGGGGGGCGATGAAAAACTGTTTTTT.

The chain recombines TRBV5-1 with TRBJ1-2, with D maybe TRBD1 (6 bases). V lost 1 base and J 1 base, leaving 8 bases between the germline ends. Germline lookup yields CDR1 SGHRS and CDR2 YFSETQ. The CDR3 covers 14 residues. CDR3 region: CASSLLDSNYGYTF. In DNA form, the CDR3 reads TGCGCCAGCAGCTTGCTGGACAGTAACTATGGCTACACCTTC.

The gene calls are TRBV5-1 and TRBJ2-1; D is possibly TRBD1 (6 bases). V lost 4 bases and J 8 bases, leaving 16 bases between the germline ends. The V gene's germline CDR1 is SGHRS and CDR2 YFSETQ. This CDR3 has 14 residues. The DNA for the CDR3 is TGCGCCAGCAGCCTTATCCAGGGGTTAGATGAGCAGTTCTTC. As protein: CASSLIQGLDEQFF.

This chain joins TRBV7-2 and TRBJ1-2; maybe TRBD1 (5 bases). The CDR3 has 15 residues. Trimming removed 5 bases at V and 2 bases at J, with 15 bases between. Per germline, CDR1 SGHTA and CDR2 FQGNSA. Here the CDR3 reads CASSQGVGGNYGYTF. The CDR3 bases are TGTGCCAGCAGCCAAGGGGTGGGGGGAAACTATGGCTACACCTTC. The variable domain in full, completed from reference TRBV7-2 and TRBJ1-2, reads GAGVSQSPSNKVTEKGKDVELRCDPISGHTALYWYRQSLGQGLEFLIYFQGNSAPDKSGLPSDRFSAERTGGSVSTLTIQRTQQEDSAVYLCASSQGVGGNYGYTFGSGTRLTVV.

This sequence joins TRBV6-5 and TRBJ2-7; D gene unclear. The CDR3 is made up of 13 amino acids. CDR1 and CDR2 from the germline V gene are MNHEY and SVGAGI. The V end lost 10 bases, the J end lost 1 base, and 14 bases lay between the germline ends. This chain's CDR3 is CATNAAESYEQYF. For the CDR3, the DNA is TGTGCCACGAACGCGGCCGAGTCCTACGAGCAGTACTTC.

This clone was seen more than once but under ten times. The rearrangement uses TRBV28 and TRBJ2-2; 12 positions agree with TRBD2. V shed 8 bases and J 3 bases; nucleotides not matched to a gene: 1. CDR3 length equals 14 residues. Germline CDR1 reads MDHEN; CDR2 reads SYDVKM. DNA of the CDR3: TGTGCCAGCCTAGCGGGGGGGTACACCGGGGAGCTGTTTTTT. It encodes CASLAGGYTGELFF.

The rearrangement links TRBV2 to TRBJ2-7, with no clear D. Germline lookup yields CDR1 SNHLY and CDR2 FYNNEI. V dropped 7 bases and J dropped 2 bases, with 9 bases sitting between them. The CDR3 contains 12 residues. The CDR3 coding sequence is TGTGCCAGCACTTGGGCACCCTACGAGCAGTACTTC. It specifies CASTWAPYEQYF.

The CDR3 protein is CASSVGLAKNNEQFF. CDR3 sequence (DNA): TGTGCCAGCAGCGTGGGACTAGCGAAAAACAATGAGCAGTTCTTC. This chain connects TRBV7-2 to TRBJ2-1; 10 bases fit TRBD2. CDR3 size: 15 residues. V shed 5 bases, J shed 5 bases, and the junction held 6 bases outside the gene matches. Germline CDR1 reads SGHTA; CDR2 reads FQGNSA.

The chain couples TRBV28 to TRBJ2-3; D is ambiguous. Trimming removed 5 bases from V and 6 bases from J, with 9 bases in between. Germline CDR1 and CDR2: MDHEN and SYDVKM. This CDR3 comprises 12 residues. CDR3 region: CASSLPPDTQYF. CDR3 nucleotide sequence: TGTGCCAGCAGTCTCCCCCCCGATACGCAGTATTTT.

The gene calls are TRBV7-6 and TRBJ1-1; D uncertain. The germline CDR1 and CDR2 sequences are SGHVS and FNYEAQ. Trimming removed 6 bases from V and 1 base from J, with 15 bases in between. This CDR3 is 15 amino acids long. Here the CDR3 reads CASSSQPGTNTEAFF. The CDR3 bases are TGTGCCAGCAGTTCGCAACCGGGAACGAACACTGAAGCTTTCTTT.

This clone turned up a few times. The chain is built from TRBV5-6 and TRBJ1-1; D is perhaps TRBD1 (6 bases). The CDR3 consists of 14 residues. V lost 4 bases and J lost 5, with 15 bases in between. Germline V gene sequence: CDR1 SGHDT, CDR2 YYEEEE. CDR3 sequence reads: CASSARGARTEAFF. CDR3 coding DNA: TGTGCCAGCAGCGCCCGGGGGGCACGAACTGAAGCTTTCTTT.

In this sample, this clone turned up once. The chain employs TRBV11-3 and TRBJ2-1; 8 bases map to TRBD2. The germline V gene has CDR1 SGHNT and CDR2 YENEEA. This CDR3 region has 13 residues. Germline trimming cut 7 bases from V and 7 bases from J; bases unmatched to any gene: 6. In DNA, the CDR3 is TGTGCCAGCACGGGGGGGGCGGAAAATGAGCAGTTCTTC. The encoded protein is CASTGGAENEQFF. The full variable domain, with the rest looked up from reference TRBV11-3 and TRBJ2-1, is EAGVVQSPRYKIIEKKQPVAFWCNPISGHNTLYWYLQNLGQGPELLIRYENEEAVDDSQLPKDRFSAERLKGVDSTLKIQPAELGDSAVYLCASTGGAENEQFFGPGTRLTVL.

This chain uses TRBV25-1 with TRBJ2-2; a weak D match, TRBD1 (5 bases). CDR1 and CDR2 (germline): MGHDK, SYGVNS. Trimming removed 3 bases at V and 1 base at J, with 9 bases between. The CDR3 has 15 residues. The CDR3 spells CASSDGHLNTGELFF. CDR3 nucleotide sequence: TGTGCCAGCAGTGACGGACACTTGAACACCGGGGAGCTGTTTTTT.

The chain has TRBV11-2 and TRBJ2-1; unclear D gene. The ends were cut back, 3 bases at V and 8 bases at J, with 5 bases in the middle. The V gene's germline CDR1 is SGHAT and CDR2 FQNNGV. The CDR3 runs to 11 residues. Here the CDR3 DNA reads TGTGCCAGCAGCTTCCAGGATGAGCAGTTCTTC. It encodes CASSFQDEQFF.